The following is a T cell receptor (beta chain) sequence with its context. Many counts were recorded for this clonotype. The clone's antigen remains unknown. Base quality data are lacking; no much larger clone is found one base away. The protocol used for the library was RACE. Sequenced using a NextSeq 500. Library preparation attached unique molecular identifiers to individual cDNA molecules for quantitative, reproducible TCR counting. On the study's bioinformatics: The median number of TCRs per sample was 95,638, ranging from 23,224 to 690,600. The Decombinator software suite was used to annotate the V, J and CDR3 of the TCR reads. For PS versus PT1 abundance plots, all samples were subsampled to the same number of TCRs (28,000). TCRs were defined as expanded if absent before sensitization and observed at least eight times at the 2-week time point. Starting from the raw public reads, TCRdb applied fastp trimming at Q25, assembled clones with MiXCR and retained in-frame beta chains. Identical CDR3 proteins give one entry, which carries the most common genes and DNA. TCRdb assigned the V and J calls; the authors' analysis was not used. This sample is represented by roughly 49,000 distinct CDR3 sequences; 4.3% of them were singletons. The ten largest clonotypes hold about 1.6% of the sample.

CDR1 MNHEY and CDR2 SVGEGT are derived from the germline V gene. The V and J ends are trimmed by 7 bases and 2 bases, leaving 15 bases between them. The cysteine opens and the phenylalanine closes a CDR3 of 15 amino acids. Here the CDR3 DNA is all that survives: 45 bases in frame from base 1. This sample is part of a study of human T cells and chemical hapten exposure (dated by TCRdb to the early 2020s). General notes on the study: The libraries were sequenced as a pool, and the TCR yield per sample differed mostly because of small variations in library volumes within the pool. The study tracked peripheral blood TCR repertoire changes in vivo during primary and secondary sensitization to the hapten diphenylcyclopropenone (DPC) in alopecia patients. For every blood RNA sample, sequencing covered both the TCR alpha and TCR beta chains.

General study outcomes and caveats: After repeated subsampling, the strength of the expansion versus patch-test correlation and the threshold at which it became significant changed. The number of TCRs above 1 in 1000 frequency did not change with DPC sensitization; there was no evidence of global repertoire structure alterations.

In light of the paper, this sample's time point label describes: healthy volunteer bleed at 2 weeks. Total RNA was extracted from unfractionated whole blood collected in Tempus Blood RNA tubes. Roughly 5 healthy volunteers served as TCR sequencing controls and were bled at day 0, 2 weeks and 6 weeks. This TCR derives from a female donor in good health. Some clones in this sample may be carry-over from other donors' samples. Recombination linked TRBV6-2 or TRBV6-3 to TRBJ1-5; the best D guess is TRBD1, with 6 bases matching. Material for sequencing was whole blood. The nucleotide sequence is given as TGTGCCAGCACCAAAGCGACAGGCGGCAATCAGCCCCAGCATTTT. It encodes CASTKATGGNQPQHF.